This T cell receptor (beta chain) was observed in a study of blood T cell repertoires in COVID-19. This CDR3 is 15 amino acids long. The assay was immunoSEQ multiplex PCR, and TCRdb's table has in-frame clones only and misses some. There are 240,000 or so clones in the sample; around 86% occur only once, and about an eighth lies in the top ten. The chain joins TRBV21-1 to TRBJ2-1; TRBD2, the table's D call, lacks a check against the DNA. TRBV21-1 is described as a pseudogene. Source material: peripheral blood. This TCR derives from a woman aged 55 to 70 with active or convalescent COVID-19. This chain's CDR3 is CASTSSGGAYNEQFF. The CDR3 DNA follows: TGTGCCAGCACCTCTAGCGGGGGGGCCTACAATGAGCAGTTCTTC.